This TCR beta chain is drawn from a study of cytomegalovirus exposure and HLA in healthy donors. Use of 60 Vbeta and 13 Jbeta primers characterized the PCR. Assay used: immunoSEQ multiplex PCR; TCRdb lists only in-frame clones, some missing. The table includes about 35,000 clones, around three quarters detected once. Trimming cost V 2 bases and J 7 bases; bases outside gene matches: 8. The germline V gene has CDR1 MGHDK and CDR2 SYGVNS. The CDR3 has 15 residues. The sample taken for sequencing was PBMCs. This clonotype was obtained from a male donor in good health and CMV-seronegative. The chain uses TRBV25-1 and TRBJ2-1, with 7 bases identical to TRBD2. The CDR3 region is CASSEGTGGLNEQFF. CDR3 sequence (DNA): TGTGCCAGCAGTGAAGGAACGGGGGGACTTAATGAGCAGTTCTTC.